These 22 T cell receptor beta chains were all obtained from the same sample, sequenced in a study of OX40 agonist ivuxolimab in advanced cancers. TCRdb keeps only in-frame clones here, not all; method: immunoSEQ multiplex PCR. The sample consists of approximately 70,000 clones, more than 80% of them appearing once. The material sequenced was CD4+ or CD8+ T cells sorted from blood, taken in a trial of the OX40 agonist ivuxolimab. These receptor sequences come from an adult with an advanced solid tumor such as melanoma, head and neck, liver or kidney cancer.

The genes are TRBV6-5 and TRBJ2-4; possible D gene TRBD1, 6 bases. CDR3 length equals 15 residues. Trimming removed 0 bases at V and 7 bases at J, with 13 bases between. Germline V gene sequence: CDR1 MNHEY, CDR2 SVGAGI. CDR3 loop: CASSYSITGWNIQYF. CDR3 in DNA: TGTGCCAGCAGTTACTCGATTACAGGGTGGAACATTCAGTACTTC.

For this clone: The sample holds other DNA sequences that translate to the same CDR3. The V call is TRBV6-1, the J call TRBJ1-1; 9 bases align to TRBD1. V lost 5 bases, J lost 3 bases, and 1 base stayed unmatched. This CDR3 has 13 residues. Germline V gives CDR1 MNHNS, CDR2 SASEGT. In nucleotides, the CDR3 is TGTGCCAGCAGTAGGGACAGGGACACTGAAGCTTTCTTT. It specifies CASSRDRDTEAFF.

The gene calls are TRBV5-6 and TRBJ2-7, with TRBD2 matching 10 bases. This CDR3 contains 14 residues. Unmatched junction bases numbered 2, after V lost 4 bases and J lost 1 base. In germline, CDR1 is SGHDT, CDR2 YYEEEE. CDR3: CASSTGLASYEQYF. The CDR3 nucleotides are TGTGCCAGCAGCACGGGACTAGCGTCCTACGAGCAGTACTTC. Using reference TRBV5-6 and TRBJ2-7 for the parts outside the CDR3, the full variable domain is DAGVTQSPTHLIKTRGQQVTLRCSPKSGHDTVSWYQQALGQGPQFIFQYYEEEERQRGNFPDRFSGHQFPNYSSELNVNALLLGDSALYLCASSTGLASYEQYFGPGTRLTVT.

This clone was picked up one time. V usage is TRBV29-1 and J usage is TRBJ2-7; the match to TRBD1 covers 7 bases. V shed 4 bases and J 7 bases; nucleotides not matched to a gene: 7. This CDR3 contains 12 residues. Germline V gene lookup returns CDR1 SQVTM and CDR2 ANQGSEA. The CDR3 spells CSVGNRGREQYF. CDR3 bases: TGCAGCGTTGGGAACAGGGGCAGGGAGCAGTACTTC.

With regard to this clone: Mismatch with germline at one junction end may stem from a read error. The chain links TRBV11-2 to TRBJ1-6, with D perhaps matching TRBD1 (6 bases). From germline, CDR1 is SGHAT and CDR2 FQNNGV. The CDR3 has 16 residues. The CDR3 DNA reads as TGTGCCAGCATCCACCTGGGGGGCAACTATAATTCACCCCCCCACTTT. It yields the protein CASIHLGGNYNSPPHF.

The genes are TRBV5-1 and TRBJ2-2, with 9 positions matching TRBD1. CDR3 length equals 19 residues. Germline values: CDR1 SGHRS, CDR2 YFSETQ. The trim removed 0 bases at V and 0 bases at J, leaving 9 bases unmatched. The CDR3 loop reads CASSLAVGQGHSNTGELFF. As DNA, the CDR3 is TGCGCCAGCAGCTTGGCCGTGGGACAGGGCCACTCGAACACCGGGGAGCTGTTTTTT.

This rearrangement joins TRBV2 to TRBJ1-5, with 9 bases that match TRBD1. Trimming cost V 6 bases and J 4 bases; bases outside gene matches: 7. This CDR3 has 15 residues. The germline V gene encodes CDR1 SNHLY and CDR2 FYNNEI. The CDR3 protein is CASSPDRGWNQPQHF. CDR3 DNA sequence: TGTGCCAGCAGCCCGGACAGGGGTTGGAATCAGCCCCAGCATTTT.

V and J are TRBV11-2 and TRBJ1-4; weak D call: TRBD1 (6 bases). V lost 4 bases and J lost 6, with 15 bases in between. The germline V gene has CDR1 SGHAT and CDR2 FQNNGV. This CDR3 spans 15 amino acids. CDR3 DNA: TGTGCCAGCAGCTGCACCGGGGACACTGATGAAAAACTGTTTTTT. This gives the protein CASSCTGDTDEKLFF.

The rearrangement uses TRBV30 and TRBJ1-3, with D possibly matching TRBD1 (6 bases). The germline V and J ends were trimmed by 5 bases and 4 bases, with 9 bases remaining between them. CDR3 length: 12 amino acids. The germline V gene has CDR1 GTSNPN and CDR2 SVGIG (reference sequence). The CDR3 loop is CAWDGQGNTIYF. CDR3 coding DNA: TGTGCCTGGGACGGACAGGGAAACACCATATATTTT.

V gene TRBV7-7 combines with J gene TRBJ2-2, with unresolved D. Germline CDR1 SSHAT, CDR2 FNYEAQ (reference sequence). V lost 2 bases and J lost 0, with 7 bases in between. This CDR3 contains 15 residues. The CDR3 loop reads CASSLTLANTGELFF. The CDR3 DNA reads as TGTGCCAGCAGCTTAACATTGGCGAACACCGGGGAGCTGTTTTTT.

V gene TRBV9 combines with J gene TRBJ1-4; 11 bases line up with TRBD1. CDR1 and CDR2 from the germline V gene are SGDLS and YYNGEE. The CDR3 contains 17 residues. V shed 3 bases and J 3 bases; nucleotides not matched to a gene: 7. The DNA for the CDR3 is TGTGCCAGCAGCGAGGAGGACAGGGGGCTGGCTAATGAAAAACTGTTTTTT. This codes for CASSEEDRGLANEKLFF.

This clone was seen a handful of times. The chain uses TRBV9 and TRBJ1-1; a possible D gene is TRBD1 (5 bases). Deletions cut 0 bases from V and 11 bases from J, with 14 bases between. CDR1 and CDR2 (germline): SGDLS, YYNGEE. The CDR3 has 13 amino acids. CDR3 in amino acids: CASSVGLGRDAFF. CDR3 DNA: TGTGCCAGCAGCGTAGGTCTAGGCAGGGACGCTTTCTTT.

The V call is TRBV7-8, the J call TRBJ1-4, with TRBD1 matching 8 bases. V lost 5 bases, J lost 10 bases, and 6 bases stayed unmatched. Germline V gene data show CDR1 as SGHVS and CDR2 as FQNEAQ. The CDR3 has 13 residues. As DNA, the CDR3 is TGTGCCAGCAGCGCCCGACAGGGGTTAAAACTGTTTTTT. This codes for CASSARQGLKLFF.

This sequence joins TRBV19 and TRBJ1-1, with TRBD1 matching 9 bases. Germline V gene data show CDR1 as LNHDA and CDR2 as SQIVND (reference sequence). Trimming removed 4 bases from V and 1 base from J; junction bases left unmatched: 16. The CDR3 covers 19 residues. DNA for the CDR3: TGTGCCAGTAGTACGGACCCGGCATGGGACAGGGACTCGAACACTGAAGCTTTCTTT. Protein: CASSTDPAWDRDSNTEAFF.

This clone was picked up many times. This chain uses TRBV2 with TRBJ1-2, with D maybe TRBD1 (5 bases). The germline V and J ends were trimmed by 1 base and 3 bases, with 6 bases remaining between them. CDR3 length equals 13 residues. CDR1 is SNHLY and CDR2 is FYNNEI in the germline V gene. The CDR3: CASSEGGYYGYTF. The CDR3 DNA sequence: TGTGCCAGCAGTGAAGGGGGGTACTATGGCTACACCTTC.

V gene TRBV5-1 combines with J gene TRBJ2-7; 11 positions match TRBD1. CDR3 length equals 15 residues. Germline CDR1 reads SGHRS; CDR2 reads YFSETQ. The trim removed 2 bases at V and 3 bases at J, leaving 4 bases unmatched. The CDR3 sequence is CASSLAGTGGYEQYF. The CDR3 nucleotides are TGCGCCAGCAGCTTAGCCGGGACAGGGGGCTACGAGCAGTACTTC.

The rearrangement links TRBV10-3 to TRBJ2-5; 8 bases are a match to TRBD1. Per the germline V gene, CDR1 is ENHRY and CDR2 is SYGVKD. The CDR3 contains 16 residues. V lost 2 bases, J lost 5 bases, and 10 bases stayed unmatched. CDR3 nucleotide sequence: TGTGCCATCAGTGAGCCAGGGACAGGATGGGGGGAGACCCAGTACTTC. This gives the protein CAISEPGTGWGETQYF.

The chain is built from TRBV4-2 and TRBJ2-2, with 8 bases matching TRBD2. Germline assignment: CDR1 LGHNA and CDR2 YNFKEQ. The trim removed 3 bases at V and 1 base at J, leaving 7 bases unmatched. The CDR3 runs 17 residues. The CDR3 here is CASSHQELAGNTGELFF. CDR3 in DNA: TGTGCCAGCAGCCATCAGGAGCTAGCGGGGAACACCGGGGAGCTGTTTTTT.

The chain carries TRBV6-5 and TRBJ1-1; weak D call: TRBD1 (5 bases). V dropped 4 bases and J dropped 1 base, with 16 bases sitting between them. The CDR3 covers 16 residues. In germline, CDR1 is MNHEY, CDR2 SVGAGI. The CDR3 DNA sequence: TGTGCCAGCAGTTTTCAACAGGTTCTCGCGAACACTGAAGCTTTCTTT. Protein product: CASSFQQVLANTEAFF.

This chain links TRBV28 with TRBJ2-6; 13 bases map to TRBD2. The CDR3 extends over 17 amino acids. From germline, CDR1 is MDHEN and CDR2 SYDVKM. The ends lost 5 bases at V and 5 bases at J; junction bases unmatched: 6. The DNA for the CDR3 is TGTGCCAGCAGTCCGACTAGCGGGGGGTCTAGGGCCAACGTCCTGACTTTC. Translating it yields CASSPTSGGSRANVLTF.

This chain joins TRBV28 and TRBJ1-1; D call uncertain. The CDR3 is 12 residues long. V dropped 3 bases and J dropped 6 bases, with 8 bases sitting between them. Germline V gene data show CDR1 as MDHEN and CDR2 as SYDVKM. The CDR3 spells CASSLPRAEAFF. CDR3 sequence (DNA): TGTGCCAGCAGTTTGCCGCGGGCTGAAGCTTTCTTT.

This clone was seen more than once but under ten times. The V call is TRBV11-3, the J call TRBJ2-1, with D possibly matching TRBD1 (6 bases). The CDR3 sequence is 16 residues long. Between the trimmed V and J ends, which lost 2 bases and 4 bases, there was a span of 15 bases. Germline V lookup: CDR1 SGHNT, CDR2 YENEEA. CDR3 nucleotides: TGTGCCAGCAGCTTAACCACAGGGTTGGGGTACAATGAGCAGTTCTTC. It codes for CASSLTTGLGYNEQFF.